The source of this TCR beta chain is a study of identical twins. The germline gives CDR1 SGHRS, CDR2 YFSETQ. The CDR3 loop spans 15 amino acids. V lost 7 bases, J lost 4 bases, and 9 bases stayed unmatched. This clonotype was seen more than once but under ten times. TCRdb re-called the 5' RACE reads with MiXCR, one entry per CDR3 protein. The sample holds fewer than 250,000 distinct CDR3 sequences, approximately 7.3% seen once. This same sample was also part of a study on yellow fever vaccine responses in identical twins. As that report states: Twin vaccine T cell responses reportedly seemed partly convergent, partly personalized.

The sample comprised CD8+ T cells sorted from blood. The V call is TRBV5-1, the J call TRBJ2-1, with TRBD1 matching over 9 bases. The source of this sequence is a woman younger than 30 in good health. Here the CDR3 DNA reads TGCGCCAGCGAAGACCGGGACAGGGCATACAATGAGCAGTTCTTC. As protein: CASEDRDRAYNEQFF.